This T cell receptor (beta chain) was observed in a study of control samples from healthy donors and cancer patients (TCRdb year 2020). Per the germline V gene (reference sequence), SEHNR is the CDR1 and FQNEAQ is the CDR2. From the cysteine through the phenylalanine, the CDR3 covers 15 amino acids. Solely the CDR3 DNA is kept, with 45 bases framed from the first base. V and J are trimmed by 7 bases and 3 bases, and the gene matches miss 8 bases of the junction. The protocol used for the library was the immunoSEQ multiplex PCR assay. TCRdb's version of the immuneACCESS table is confined to in-frame rearrangements and falls short of the full clone set. An unresolved V gene accounts for under half of the shortfall where checked; the remainder is of unknown origin. Counted in this sample were some 120,000 clones; around 87% of them appeared once. Together, the top ten hold approximately 2.9% of the sample.

Concerning this clone: This receptor's antigen is unknown. No base quality values were provided; no much bigger clone lies one nucleotide off.

Rearrangement joined TRBV7-9 to TRBJ2-3; the central 9 bases match TRBD1. The receptor was isolated from a man in his sixties in good health. Sequenced sample: blood. DNA sequence: TGTGCCAGCACGCAAGGGACAGGGATGACAGATACGCAGTATTTT. Its coded protein is CASTQGTGMTDTQYF.